The clone carrying this TCR beta chain was counted many times. Its antigen remains unidentified. This sample includes further DNA sequences coding for the same CDR3. This specimen comes from a study of metastatic and nonmetastatic thyroid tumors. Original analysis: Built for papillary thyroid cancer, a distant-metastasis classifier drew on CDR3 differences across clinicopathological groups. Using MiXCR, TCRdb re-called clones from the PCR reads. The V and J calls reflect TCRdb's pipeline rather than the authors' work. The sample has roughly 59,000 clones, about 16% seen once; the top ten hold over 8.5%. General study points: A significant increase in TCR beta diversity was reportedly seen in malignant thyroid tumors relative to benign nodules, in blood and tumor.

This CDR3 has 13 residues. Germline trimming cut 6 bases from V and 10 bases from J; bases unmatched to any gene: 4. The germline gives CDR1 SGHDT, CDR2 YYEEEE. Treatment of any kind had been given to no patient before thyroid surgery. The sequenced material came from blood. The sequence came from a male donor with papillary thyroid cancer or a benign thyroid nodule (not recorded which). Some clones in this sample may be carry-over from other donors' samples. This chain connects TRBV5-6 to TRBJ2-1; 13 bases line up with TRBD2. The CDR3 DNA is TGTGCCAGCAACGGACTAGCGGGAGACGAGCAGTTCTTC. Protein product: CASNGLAGDEQFF.